This paragraph reports one T cell receptor beta chain. Blood specimens came from baseline, cycle 4 day 1, and cycle 7 day 1. This sample is part of a study of OX40 agonist ivuxolimab in advanced cancers. On the study more broadly: The treatment was a fully human IgG2 OX40 agonist, ivuxolimab.

Sequencing used immunoSEQ multiplex PCR; TCRdb keeps in-frame clones, though not all of them. The sample lists about 79,000 clones, roughly 94% occurring once. In germline, CDR1 is LNHDA, CDR2 SQIVND (reference sequence). V was trimmed by 2 bases and J by 1 base, leaving 8 bases between them. The CDR3 totals 14 residues. The sequencing used CD4+ or CD8+ T cells sorted from blood, collected in a trial of the OX40 agonist ivuxolimab. The TCR originated in an adult with an advanced solid tumor such as melanoma, head and neck, liver or kidney cancer. This chain uses TRBV19 with TRBJ1-1, with D hard to call. The CDR3 protein is CASSILGRNTEAFF. The CDR3 coding sequence is TGTGCCAGTAGTATACTGGGAAGGAACACTGAAGCTTTCTTT.